This record concerns one T cell receptor beta chain sequence. The data were obtained in a study of blood T cell repertoires in COVID-19. Study details: In each case, the material was cDNA or gDNA derived from T cells, B-cell-depleted T cells, or PBMCs.

Followed longitudinally, the Seattle patients had been enrolled during active infection. J lost 1 base, V lost 8 bases, and 3 bases had no gene match. This CDR3 contains 13 residues. Germline CDR1 and CDR2: LNHNV and YYDKDF (reference sequence). The assay was immunoSEQ multiplex PCR, and TCRdb's table has in-frame clones only and misses some. The sample lists about 70,000 clones, roughly four fifths occurring once. The sample taken for sequencing was peripheral blood. The genes are TRBV15 and TRBJ2-5; 8 bases are shared with TRBD2. The TCR originated in a man under 40 with COVID-19, enrolled during active disease. CDR3 sequence reads: CATLSGSQETQYF. CDR3 nucleotide sequence: TGTGCCACCCTGAGCGGGAGCCAAGAGACCCAGTACTTC.